The 14 T cell receptor delta chains presented below share a single source sample, sequenced in a study of γδ T cells in repeated Plasmodium falciparum infection. TCRdb reapplied CATT to the multiplex PCR reads. The sample lists about 57,000 delta-chain clones; over 1.5% were seen once. Flow sorting of PBMC yielded separate Vgamma9/Vdelta2+ and Vdelta2-negative gammadelta T cell populations for bulk repertoire analysis. The sample was gamma-delta T cells from blood. These receptors were taken from a pool of human donors (malaria-infected and uninfected, not separated).

This clone was detected ten times or more. This may be a read error, as it is one base from a much larger clone. The same CDR3 can be traced to other DNA sequences in this sample. The chain has TRDV2 and TRDJ1; D is ambiguous. CDR3 length: 17 residues. Looked up from germline, CDR1 is GEAIGNYY and CDR2 is EKD. Trimming cost V 3 bases and J 9 bases, with 28 bases left between them. The CDR3 coding sequence is TGTGCCTGTGACCCGATTCTTGCTGCCGGGGCCCCTCGTGAACTCATCTTT. This translates into CACDPILAAGAPRELIF.

This clone is judged medium-sized. Other DNA sequences in this specimen translate into the identical CDR3. The chain couples TRDV1 to TRDJ1, with TRDD3 as a possible D gene (7 bases). Trimming took 4 bases from V and 0 from J, leaving 18 bases between them. Germline-derived CDR1 and CDR2 are TSWWSYY and QGS. The CDR3 is made up of 17 amino acids. The CDR3 bases are TGTGCTCTTGGGGTACCTTCCGTACTGGGGTACACCGATAAACTCATCTTT. Protein: CALGVPSVLGYTDKLIF.

With regard to this clone: A far larger clone differs by one base, so this is likely a read error. The same CDR3 also results from other DNA sequences found in this sample. The chain combines TRDV1 with TRDJ1; 10 nucleotides align to TRDD3. After removal of 1 base from V and 0 bases from J, the junction contained 17 bases not matched to a gene. This CDR3 has 21 residues. Germline values: CDR1 TSWWSYY, CDR2 QGS. The CDR3 reads CALGEPLPHWGIPVYTDKLIF. The CDR3 region has the DNA TGTGCTCTTGGGGAACCACTTCCCCACTGGGGGATTCCCGTGTACACCGATAAACTCATCTTT.

This clone was seen a handful of times. A far larger clone lies a single base away; this is likely a read error. Other DNA sequences in the same sample also yield this CDR3. The J gene is TRDJ1, the V gene TRDV1; D is perhaps TRDD2 or TRDD3 (7 bases each). The J gene, absent from TCRdb, was called here by matching the DNA to germline. The CDR3 consists of 23 residues. V lost 4 bases, J lost 7 bases, and 43 bases lay in between. Germline CDR1 and CDR2: TSWWSYY and QGS. CDR3 loop: CALGAPFPTNYPLDWGPHTKLIF. DNA of the CDR3: TGTGCTCTTGGGGCCCCGTTTCCTACTAACTACCCCCTTGACTGGGGACCACACACTAAACTCATCTTT.

This clone appeared many times. A read error is likely here: a far larger clone is one base away. Other DNA sequences in the same sample also yield this CDR3. The V and J genes are TRDV1 and TRDJ1; 7 nucleotides align to TRDD2. The CDR3 sequence is 19 residues long. The germline CDR1 and CDR2 sequences are TSWWSYY and QGS. The CDR3 region has the DNA TGTGCTCTTGGGGACCCCGTGCCTTCCTGCGGTGGGTACACCGATAAGCTCATCTTT. This encodes CALGDPVPSCGGYTDKLIF.

In its sample, this clone was seen a few times. The mismatch at residue 15 between this DNA's translation and the TCRdb protein of a much larger clone likely reflects a read error; the protein shown is translated from the DNA. As DNA, the CDR3 is TGTGCTCTTGGGGAACGGCTTTCCCAGAAAACGTACACCGATAGACTCATCTTT. Translating gives CALGERLSQKTYTDRLIF. The chain combines TRDV1 with TRDJ1, with D unresolved. CDR3 length equals 18 residues. Per the germline V gene, CDR1 is TSWWSYY and CDR2 is QGS.

This clone was observed many times. The protein that TCRdb holds for this DNA derives from a much larger clone and differs from the translated DNA at residue 11, which likely indicates a read error; the protein shown here is translated from the DNA. The chain couples TRDV1 to TRDJ2, with 9 positions matching TRDD3. Germline V gene sequence: CDR1 TSWWSYY, CDR2 QGS. J was trimmed by 2 bases and V by 3 bases; bases with no gene match: 22. CDR3 size: 22 residues. DNA of the CDR3: TGTGCTCTTGGGGACGTCGTCCTACATCCACCGGGGGATACCAGCTTGACAGCACAACTCTTCTTT. This codes for CALGDVVLHPPGDTSLTAQLFF.

In this sample, this clone turned up many times. The protein recorded in TCRdb matches a much larger clone and deviates from this DNA's translation at residue 15, suggesting a read error; the protein here is obtained by translating the DNA. CDR3 residues: CACDTKYYQPMYTDRLIF. DNA of the CDR3: TGTGCCTGTGACACGAAGTACTACCAGCCGATGTACACCGATAGACTCATCTTT. The chain couples TRDV2 to TRDJ1; D is uncertain. There are 18 residues in the CDR3. The germline V gene has CDR1 GEAIGNYY and CDR2 EKD.

Points on this clone: With a much larger clone just one base away, this may be a read error. The identical CDR3 is also encoded by other nucleotide sequences in the sample. V and J are TRDV1 and TRDJ1; TRDD3 agrees at 8 bases. This CDR3 spans 22 amino acids. Trimming at V came to 1 base and at J to 2 bases, leaving 24 bases not matched to a gene. CDR1 and CDR2 (germline): TSWWSYY, QGS. CDR3 amino acids: CALGEPSGCYMFVLGDTDKLIF. CDR3 sequence (DNA): TGTGCTCTTGGGGAACCCTCGGGCTGCTACATGTTCGTATTGGGGGATACCGATAAACTCATCTTT.

Note on this clone: A far larger clone lies a single base away; this is likely a read error. The same CDR3 also results from other DNA sequences found in this sample. CDR3 DNA sequence: TGCGCTCTGGGAGTCGGTGCCGATAAACTCATCTTT. Translation gives CALGVGADKLIF. This chain links TRDV1 with TRDJ1; weak D call: TRDD3 (5 bases). The CDR3 has 12 residues. The V gene's germline CDR1 is TSWWSYY and CDR2 QGS.

By share, this clone ranks as medium-sized. This specimen includes other DNA sequences encoding the same CDR3. The chain links TRDV2 to TRDJ1; 10 nucleotides match TRDD3. Trimming took 3 bases from V and 7 from J; bases not matched to a gene: 7. Germline values: CDR1 GEAIGNYY, CDR2 EKD. The CDR3 has 14 residues. The CDR3, as DNA: TGTGCCTGTGACGAACTGGGGGATTCGAGTAAACTCATCTTT. It translates to CACDELGDSSKLIF.

There are a few counts of this clone. TCRdb shows a much larger clone's protein in place of this DNA's translation, and the two differ at residue 12, likely through a read error; the protein shown is translated from the DNA. The rearrangement links TRDV2 to TRDJ3, with 12 bases fitting TRDD3. TCRdb is silent on the J gene; assignment here came from matching the DNA to germline. The CDR3 covers 21 residues. The germline CDR1 and CDR2 sequences are GEAIGNYY and EKD. Trimming cost V 3 bases and J 1 base; bases outside gene matches: 12. CDR3 coding DNA: TGTGCCTGTGACTCTACCTTACTGGGGGATACTGGGTCCTGGGACACCCGACAGATGTTTTTC. It specifies CACDSTLLGDTGSWDTRQMFF.

This clone was picked up a small number of times. The TCRdb protein comes from a much larger clone and disagrees with this DNA's translation at residue 5, likely due to a read error; the protein given here is derived from the DNA. In DNA, the CDR3 is TGTGCTCTTGGGTGCGATTTCGGGGGGATACGCGTATCAGGGGTTCTCGACGATAAACTCATCTTT. It translates to CALGCDFGGIRVSGVLDDKLIF. The chain has TRDV1 and TRDJ1; 10 bases match TRDD3. TCRdb records no J gene; here it was assigned by comparing the DNA to germline. Germline lookup yields CDR1 TSWWSYY and CDR2 QGS. V gave up 5 bases and J gave up 4 bases; unmatched junction bases: 28. CDR3 size: 22 residues.

In this sample, this clone turned up a few times. The mismatch at residue 16 between this DNA's translation and the TCRdb protein of a much larger clone likely reflects a read error; the protein shown is translated from the DNA. The gene calls are TRDV1 and TRDJ1, with 11 positions matching TRDD3. TCRdb records no J gene; here it was assigned by comparing the DNA to germline. The CDR3 runs to 21 residues. The V gene end was trimmed by 0 bases and the J gene end by 3 bases; junction bases not matched to a gene: 18. Germline lookup yields CDR1 TSWWSYY and CDR2 QGS. In DNA form, the CDR3 reads TGTGCTCTTGGGGAACTTCACCCTACCCCAGATGGGGGATACGACTCCGATAAACTCATCTTT. Protein sequence: CALGELHPTPDGGYDSDKLIF.